These T cell receptor beta chains were read from a single sample in a study of cytomegalovirus exposure and HLA in healthy donors. Libraries were prepared by immunoSEQ multiplex PCR; TCRdb keeps only in-frame clonotypes and omits some of them. The sample has roughly 330,000 clones; about nine tenths are singletons. The material sequenced was PBMCs. These receptors came from a woman aged 25 to 39 in good health and CMV-seropositive. Both conserved end residues are trimmed from each CDR3. Fields, in order: clone size, V gene, CDR3 protein. Some rows have no size entry. The others give once, few or many, or a class for an expanded clone.

>-|TRBV9
ASSLTGTGDYGYT
>-|TRBV6-5
ASSYSRQSNSPLH
>few|TRBV14
ASSLQTGSYEQY
>-|TRBV9
ASSPRPGPNVKLF
>-|TRBV4-3
ASSQFHRELSTDTQY
>-|TRBV5-5
ASSLDTVGETQY
>-|TRBV27
ASSPGSFGYEQY
>-|TRBV29-1
SVEGTDTQY
>-|TRBV28
ASRTSGRANTGELF
>-|TRBV20-1
SARVGTEAF
>-|TRBV7-9
ATPPWVAGVTGELF
>-|TRBV6-1
ASSESRMTQPQH
>-|TRBV6-5
ASSYSAPANTEAF
>-|TRBV7-8
ASSPRRGGNTDTQY
>-|TRBV5-1
ASSLNGLVKAYTDTQY
>-|TRBV2
ASRTGITGELF
>-|TRBV6-8
ASSFGQGAPIGELF
>few|TRBV19
ASSIGTERTEAF
>-|TRBV6-6
ASSYPSGQGGDTQY
>-|TRBV5-1
ASSLAGTYEQY
>-|TRBV7-2
ASSLGLAGATYEQY
>few|TRBV7-8
ASSFAGLSPLH
>-|TRBV28
ASSFWGRAGSTDTQY
>-|TRBV9
ASSAIPQPSGNTIY
>-|TRBV2
ASSDAYEQY
>-|TRBV4-3
ASSDLLGIGNTIY
>-|TRBV1
TSSREDEQY
>once|TRBV5-1
ASSSGLAGFVHVTDTQY
>once|TRBV13
ASSLGDSSGNTIY
>-|TRBV7-3
ASSSLSGTGPYEQY
>-|TRBV30
AWIPKYGQGGSHEQY
>-|TRBV7-2
ASSLGGRATYYGYT
>-|TRBV20-1
SARVQTEAF
>many|TRBV27
ASSHVQGSGELF
>-|TRBV5-4
ASKLGVEQF
>-|TRBV6-1
ASSDWGGKETQY
>-|TRBV2
ATRGLAGARKSTDTQY
>-|TRBV18
ASSGGINEKLF
>-|TRBV6-4
ASSDAPGTAPYEQY
>-|TRBV6-6
ASSYGPREQF
>-|TRBV7-8
ASSQGQVANTGELF
>once|TRBV2
ASSWAREEQF
>-|TRBV7-9
ASSSPTSGGVTSYNEQF